This T cell receptor beta chain was obtained from a study of blood T cell repertoires in COVID-19. The repertoire was sequenced with immunoSEQ multiplex PCR; TCRdb's copy has only in-frame clones and lacks some. The table includes some 99,000 clones, 81% detected once. In this sample, this clone turned up a few times. This clonotype originated in a woman of 80 years or more with acute or convalescent COVID-19. The sequencing input was peripheral blood.

The chain's CDR3 is CASSLVGTPAGYTF. The CDR3 DNA reads TGTGCCAGCAGCTTAGTCGGGACTCCGGCGGGCTACACCTTC. The chain links TRBV7-9 to TRBJ1-2, with D maybe TRBD1 (5 bases). The CDR3 is 14 amino acids. Germline V gives CDR1 SEHNR, CDR2 FQNEAQ (reference sequence). Deletions cut 1 base from V and 8 bases from J, with 14 bases between.